Each of the 4 T cell receptor beta chains below was sequenced from the same sample in a study of T cells in Graves' hyperthyroidism and ophthalmopathy. RNA transcripts yielded amplified TCR beta CDR3 regions. RT-PCR in the first round (using the HTBI primer set) targeted the TCR CDR3. TCRdb reanalysed the multiplex PCR reads using MiXCR and keeps one entry per CDR3 protein. The sample consists of 550,000 to 800,000 distinct CDR3 sequences, approximately 15% of them appearing once. The sample taken for sequencing was blood. The receptors derive from a man aged 45-65 years with Graves' hyperthyroidism.

This clonotype was counted only a few times. The chain carries TRBV28 and TRBJ1-6; possible D gene TRBD1, 5 bases. The CDR3 runs 15 residues. CDR1 and CDR2 from the germline V gene are MDHEN and SYDVKM. V was clipped by 8 bases and J by 9 bases, with 20 bases between them. The CDR3 bases are TGTGCCAGCCTCCCCCTCGGGGCAGGGAGTTCACCCCTCCACTTT. Protein: CASLPLGAGSSPLHF.

The CDR3 nucleotides read TGCAGTGCTAGAAGCCAGGGGTGGATCGACTATGGCTACACCTTC. Amino acids: CSARSQGWIDYGYTF. This chain joins TRBV20-1 and TRBJ1-2, with D perhaps TRBD1 (6 bases). This CDR3 has 15 residues. With 2 bases removed from V and 3 bases from J, the gap between germline ends came to 16 bases. CDR1 is DFQATT and CDR2 is SNEGSKA in the germline V gene (reference sequence).

This clonotype has a count of ten or more. The chain carries TRBV7-9 and TRBJ1-2, with D perhaps matching TRBD1 (5 bases). Trimming shortened V by 2 bases and J by 7 bases, and 14 bases separated the two germline ends. This CDR3 region has 14 residues. Per germline, CDR1 SEHNR and CDR2 FQNEAQ (reference sequence). CDR3 nucleotides: TGTGCCAGCAGCTTATCGGAGGGGCCCATTGGCTACACCTTC. Translated: CASSLSEGPIGYTF.

This clonotype was observed a handful of times. This chain links TRBV24-1 with TRBJ2-3; D is undetermined. The V gene's germline CDR1 is KGHDR and CDR2 SFDVKD. CDR3 length equals 17 residues. V lost 3 bases to trimming and J lost 2 bases, with 17 bases between them. The DNA of the CDR3 is TGTGCCACCAGTGATCCGTGGACCAAACACCCCACAGATACGCAGTATTTT. It encodes CATSDPWTKHPTDTQYF.